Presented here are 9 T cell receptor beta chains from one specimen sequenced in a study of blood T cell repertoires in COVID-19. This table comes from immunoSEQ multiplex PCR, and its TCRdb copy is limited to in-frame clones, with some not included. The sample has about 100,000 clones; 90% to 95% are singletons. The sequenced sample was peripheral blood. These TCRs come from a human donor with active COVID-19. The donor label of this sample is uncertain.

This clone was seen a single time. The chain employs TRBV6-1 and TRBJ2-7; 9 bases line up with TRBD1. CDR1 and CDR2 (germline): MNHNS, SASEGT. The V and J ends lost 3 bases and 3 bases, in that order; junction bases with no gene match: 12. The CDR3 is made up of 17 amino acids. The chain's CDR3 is CASSEGQGSRIGYEQYF. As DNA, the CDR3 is TGTGCCAGCAGTGAGGGACAGGGTAGCAGAATCGGCTACGAGCAGTACTTC.

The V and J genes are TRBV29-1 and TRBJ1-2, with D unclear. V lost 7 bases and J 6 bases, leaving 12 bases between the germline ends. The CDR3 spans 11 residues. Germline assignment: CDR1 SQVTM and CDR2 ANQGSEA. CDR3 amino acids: CSGYYGNGYTF. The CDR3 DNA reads TGCAGCGGATATTACGGGAATGGCTACACCTTC.

CDR3 sequence: CASDRASNQPQHF. CDR3 bases: TGTGCCAGTGACAGGGCCTCAAATCAGCCCCAGCATTTT. The chain is built from TRBV19 and TRBJ1-5, with 7 bases that match TRBD1. The CDR3 spans 13 residues. V lost 8 bases to trimming and J lost 4 bases; unmatched junction nucleotides: 5. CDR1 and CDR2 (germline): LNHDA, SQIVND (reference sequence).

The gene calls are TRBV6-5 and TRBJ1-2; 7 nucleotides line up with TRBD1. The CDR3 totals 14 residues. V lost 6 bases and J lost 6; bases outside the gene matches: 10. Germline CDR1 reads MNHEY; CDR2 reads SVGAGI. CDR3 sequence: CASSRDGQVNGYTF. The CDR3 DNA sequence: TGTGCCAGCAGCCGAGACGGACAGGTTAATGGCTACACCTTC.

The CDR3 bases are TGCGCCAGCAGCCCCTCAGGGGACATTCAGTACTTC. Residues: CASSPSGDIQYF. The rearrangement links TRBV5-1 to TRBJ2-4, with D possibly matching TRBD1 (6 bases). Germline lookup yields CDR1 SGHRS and CDR2 YFSETQ. V gave up 4 bases and J gave up 8 bases, with 10 bases separating them. CDR3 size: 12 residues.

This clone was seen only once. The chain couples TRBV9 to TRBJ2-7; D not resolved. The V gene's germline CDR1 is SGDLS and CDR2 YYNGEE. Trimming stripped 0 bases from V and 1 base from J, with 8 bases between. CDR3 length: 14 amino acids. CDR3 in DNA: TGTGCCAGCAGCGTAGGCGCCATGTCCTACGAGCAGTACTTC. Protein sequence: CASSVGAMSYEQYF. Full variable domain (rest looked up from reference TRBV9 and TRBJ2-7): DSGVTQTPKHLITATGQRVTLRCSPRSGDLSVYWYQQSLDQGLQFLIQYYNGEERAKGNILERFSAQQFPDLHSELNLSSLELGDSALYFCASSVGAMSYEQYFGPGTRLTVT.

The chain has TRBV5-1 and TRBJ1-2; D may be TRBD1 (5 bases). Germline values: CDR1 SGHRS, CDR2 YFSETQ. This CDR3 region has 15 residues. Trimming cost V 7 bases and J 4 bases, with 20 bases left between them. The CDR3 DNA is TGCGCCAGCTGGGGGGAACCTACGCTAGGCTATGGCTACACCTTC. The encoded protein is CASWGEPTLGYGYTF.

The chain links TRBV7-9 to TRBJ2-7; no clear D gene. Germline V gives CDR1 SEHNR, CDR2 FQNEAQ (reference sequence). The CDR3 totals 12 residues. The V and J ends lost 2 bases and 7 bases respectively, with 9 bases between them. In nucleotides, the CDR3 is TGTGCCAGCAGCTTAACCCTAAATGAGCAGTACTTC. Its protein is CASSLTLNEQYF.

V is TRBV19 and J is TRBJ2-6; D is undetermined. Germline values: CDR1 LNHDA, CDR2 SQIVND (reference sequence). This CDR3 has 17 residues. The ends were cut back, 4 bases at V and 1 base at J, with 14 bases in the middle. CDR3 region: CASSNGPVPSGANVLTF. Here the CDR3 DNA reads TGTGCCAGTAGTAATGGGCCTGTGCCTTCTGGGGCCAACGTCCTGACTTTC.